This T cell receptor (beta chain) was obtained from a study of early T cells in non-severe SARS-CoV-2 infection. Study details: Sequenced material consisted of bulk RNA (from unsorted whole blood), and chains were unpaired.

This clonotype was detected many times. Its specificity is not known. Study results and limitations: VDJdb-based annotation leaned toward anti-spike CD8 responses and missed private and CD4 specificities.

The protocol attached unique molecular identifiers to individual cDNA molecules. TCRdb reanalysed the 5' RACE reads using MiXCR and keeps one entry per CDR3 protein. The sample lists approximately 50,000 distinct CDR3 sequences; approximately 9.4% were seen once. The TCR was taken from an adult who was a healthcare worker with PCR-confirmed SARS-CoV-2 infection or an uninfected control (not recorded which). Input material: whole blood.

The CDR3 region is CASSPRAEGGEQYF. As DNA, the CDR3 is TGCGCCAGCAGCCCCCGGGCTGAGGGTGGTGAGCAGTACTTC. This chain joins TRBV4-1 and TRBJ2-7, with D possibly being TRBD2 (5 bases). V shed 4 bases and J shed 7 bases, with 17 bases lying between them. CDR3 length equals 14 residues. Germline CDR1 and CDR2: MGHRA and YSYEKL.